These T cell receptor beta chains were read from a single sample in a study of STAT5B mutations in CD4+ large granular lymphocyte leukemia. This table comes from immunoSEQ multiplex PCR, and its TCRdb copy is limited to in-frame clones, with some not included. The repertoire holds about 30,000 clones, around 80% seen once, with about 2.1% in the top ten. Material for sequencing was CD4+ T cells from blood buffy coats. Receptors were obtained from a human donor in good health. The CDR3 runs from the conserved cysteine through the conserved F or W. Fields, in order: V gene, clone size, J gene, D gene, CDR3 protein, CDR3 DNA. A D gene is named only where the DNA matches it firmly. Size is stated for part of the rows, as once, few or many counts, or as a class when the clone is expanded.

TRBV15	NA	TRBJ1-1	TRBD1	CATSRETGVRTEAFF	TGTGCCACCAGCAGAGAAACAGGGGTCCGCACTGAAGCTTTCTTT
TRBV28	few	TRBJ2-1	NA	CASSSSGLAGPGDEQFF	NA
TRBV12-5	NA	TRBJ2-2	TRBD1	CASGLVQGADTGELFF	TGTGCTAGTGGTTTGGTACAGGGGGCGGACACCGGGGAGCTGTTTTTT
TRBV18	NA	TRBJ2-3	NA	CASSPRQTTDTQYF	TGTGCCAGCTCCCCGAGACAGACCACAGATACGCAGTATTTT
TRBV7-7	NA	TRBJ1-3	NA	CASSLTDGNTIYF	TGTGCCAGCAGCTTGACGGATGGAAACACCATATATTTT
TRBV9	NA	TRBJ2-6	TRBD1	CASSLIPGQGAGANVLTF	TGTGCCAGCAGCCTAATTCCGGGACAGGGGGCCGGGGCCAACGTCCTGACTTTC
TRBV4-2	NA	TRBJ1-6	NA	CASSPTAAGYNSPLHF	TGTGCCAGCAGCCCAACCGCGGCCGGCTATAATTCACCCCTCCACTTT
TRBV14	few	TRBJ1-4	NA	CASSEGLARKLFF	TGTGCCAGCAGCGAAGGACTCGCGAGAAAACTGTTTTTT
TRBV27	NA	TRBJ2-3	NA	CASSPQPIITDTQYF	TGTGCCAGCAGTCCTCAGCCCATAATCACAGATACGCAGTATTTT
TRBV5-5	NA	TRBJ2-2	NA	CASSVTARGGELFF	TGTGCCAGCAGCGTGACAGCAAGGGGCGGGGAGCTGTTTTTT
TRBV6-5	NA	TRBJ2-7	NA	CASTSREKRPYEQYF	TGTGCCAGCACCTCAAGGGAAAAGCGGCCCTACGAGCAGTACTTC
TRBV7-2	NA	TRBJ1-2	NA	CASSLAVANFDGYTF	TGTGCCAGCAGCTTAGCGGTGGCCAACTTCGATGGCTACACCTTC
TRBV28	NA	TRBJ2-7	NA	CASSASSYEQYF	TGTGCCAGCAGTGCCTCGTCCTACGAGCAGTACTTC
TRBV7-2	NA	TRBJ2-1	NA	CASSRTLDSYNEQFF	TGTGCCAGCAGCCGGACTCTTGACTCCTACAATGAGCAGTTCTTC
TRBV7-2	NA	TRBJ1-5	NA	CASSLAGTQPQHF	TGTGCCAGCAGCTTAGCAGGGACTCAGCCCCAGCATTTT
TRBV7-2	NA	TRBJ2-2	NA	CASSFGLFDTGELFF	TGTGCCAGCAGCTTTGGCCTGTTCGACACCGGGGAGCTGTTTTTT
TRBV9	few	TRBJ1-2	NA	CASTLSESGRYGYTF	TGTGCCAGCACCCTGAGTGAATCGGGAAGGTATGGCTACACCTTC
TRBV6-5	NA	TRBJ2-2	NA	CASRRQSANTGELFF	TGTGCCAGCAGACGACAGAGTGCGAACACCGGGGAGCTGTTTTTT
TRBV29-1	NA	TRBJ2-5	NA	CSVGGGGETQYF	TGCAGCGTTGGGGGGGGCGGGGAGACCCAGTACTTC
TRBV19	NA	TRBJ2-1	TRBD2	CASSISSGRVSDEQFF	TGTGCCAGTAGTATTTCTAGCGGGAGGGTCAGCGATGAGCAGTTCTTC
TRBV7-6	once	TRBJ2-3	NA	CASSLVGYTQYF	TGTGCCAGCAGCTTAGTAGGGTATACGCAGTATTTT
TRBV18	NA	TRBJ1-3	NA	CASSSDMGNTIYF	TGTGCCAGCTCATCGGACATGGGAAACACCATATATTTT
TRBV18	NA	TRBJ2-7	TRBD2	CASSPTSGEVGEQYF	TGTGCCAGCTCACCGACTAGCGGGGAAGTCGGCGAGCAGTACTTC
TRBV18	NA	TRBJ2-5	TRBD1	CASSLLVRQGVETQYF	TGTGCCAGCTCACTTCTTGTACGACAGGGCGTGGAGACCCAGTACTTC
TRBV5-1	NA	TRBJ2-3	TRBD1	CASSPLGTGGADTQYF	TGCGCCAGCAGCCCACTCGGGACAGGGGGGGCAGATACGCAGTATTTT
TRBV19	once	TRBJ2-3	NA	CASSISRDTQYF	TGTGCCAGTAGTATTTCACGAGATACGCAGTATTTT
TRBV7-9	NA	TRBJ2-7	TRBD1	CASSLGSLRGWGEQYF	TGTGCCAGCAGCTTAGGCAGCCTCAGGGGGTGGGGCGAGCAGTACTTC